This T cell receptor beta chain was found in a study of T cell responses to AZD1222 COVID-19 vaccine. In the case of this clone: What it recognizes is unknown.

Generated by immunoSEQ multiplex PCR, the TCRdb table keeps only in-frame clones and is missing some. Here the sample spans approximately 110,000 clones, 87% being singletons. Whole-study findings and limits: Rises in breadth and depth of Spike-specific TCRs came after two AZD1222 doses. There were mostly white British donors and more females than males, and clonal diversity was possibly underestimated.

The study pooled second doses at about 4 or about 12 weeks. The sequence was obtained from an adult who received the AZD1222 COVID-19 vaccine. Sequencing used peripheral blood, obtained 28 days after the second AZD1222 dose.

For the CDR3, the DNA is TGTGCCAGCAGCTTAGCCGGGAGTAGGGCAGATACGCAGTATTTT. Translation: CASSLAGSRADTQYF. The V gene is TRBV7-2, the J gene TRBJ2-3; maybe TRBD2 (6 bases). Deletions cut 0 bases from V and 4 bases from J, with 11 bases between. CDR3 size: 15 residues. Germline CDR1 and CDR2: SGHTA and FQGNSA.